Each of the 6 T cell receptor beta chains below was sequenced from the same sample in a study of identical twins. TCRdb fed the 5' RACE reads into MiXCR, producing one record per CDR3 protein. The sample contains some 330,000 distinct CDR3 sequences, roughly 9% of which appear only once. What was sequenced was naive T cells sorted from blood. These receptor sequences come from a woman aged 45 to 65 in good health.

This clonotype was seen at least ten times. V gene TRBV12-3 or TRBV12-4 combines with J gene TRBJ1-5, with D unclear. Trimming left V 8 bases short and J 3 bases short, with 8 bases between. CDR3 length: 12 residues. The DNA of the CDR3 is TGTGCCAGCGGGCAGATCAATCAGCCCCAGCATTTT. Amino acid sequence: CASGQINQPQHF.

The chain combines TRBV20-1 with TRBJ1-2; D remains unclear. With 1 base removed from V and 4 bases from J, the gap between germline ends came to 13 bases. The germline gives CDR1 DFQATT, CDR2 SNEGSKA (reference sequence). The CDR3 is 14 residues long. The CDR3 is CSARVGRWVYGYTF. The CDR3 DNA reads TGCAGTGCTAGAGTAGGTAGATGGGTCTATGGCTACACCTTC.

Only a few counts were recorded for this clonotype. This chain links TRBV20-1 with TRBJ1-2, with 8 bases aligning to TRBD1. Germline V gene sequence: CDR1 DFQATT, CDR2 SNEGSKA (reference sequence). The CDR3 totals 14 residues. Losses at the gene ends were 0 bases for V and 8 bases for J; bases not matched to a gene: 8. CDR3 sequence reads: CSARDQAGGWGYTF. The CDR3 DNA reads as TGCAGTGCTAGAGATCAGGCAGGGGGCTGGGGCTACACCTTC.

This clonotype was seen a few times. This sequence joins TRBV11-3 and TRBJ2-1; D is tentatively TRBD1 or TRBD2 (5 bases each). This CDR3 spans 15 amino acids. The germline V gene has CDR1 SGHNT and CDR2 YENEEA. V lost 5 bases to trimming and J lost 0 bases, with 11 bases between them. The CDR3 loop reads CASSGTTSSYNEQFF. CDR3 in DNA: TGTGCCAGCAGCGGGACCACCAGCTCCTACAATGAGCAGTTCTTC.

CDR3 region: CASSLLVVAGEGEQYV. For the CDR3, the DNA is TGTGCCAGCAGCTTACTCGTGGTAGCGGGAGAGGGCGAGCAGTACGTC. This rearrangement joins TRBV7-9 to TRBJ2-7; 9 positions agree with TRBD2. After removal of 2 bases from V and 6 bases from J, the junction contained 11 bases not matched to a gene. CDR3 size: 16 residues. Looked up from germline, CDR1 is SEHNR and CDR2 is FQNEAQ (reference sequence).

In its sample, this clonotype was seen a few times. The chain links TRBV14 to TRBJ2-2, with unresolved D. Germline CDR1 SGHDN, CDR2 FVKESK. The V end was cut by 1 base, the J end by 5 bases, with 5 bases between. The CDR3 runs 13 residues. The CDR3 region has the DNA TGTGCCAGCAGCCAAGTCCAAACCGGGGAGCTGTTTTTT. This encodes CASSQVQTGELFF.